The rows below give T cell receptor beta chains drawn from one sample of a study of CD8+CD57+ T cells in acquired aplastic anemia. MiXCR, run by TCRdb on the reads, gives a single entry per CDR3 protein. The sample includes a few hundred thousand distinct CDR3 sequences, 40% to 60% of them seen just once. The specimen sequenced was sorted CD4+, CD8+, or CD8+CD57+ T cells (not recorded which) from PBMCs. All receptors come from a human donor with aplastic anemia. The CDR3 runs from the conserved cysteine through the conserved F or W. The D gene is left open where the match is weak. Clone size is shown for a subset of rows, as once, few, many or a class of expanded clone.

J gene,CDR3 length,clone size,V gene,D gene,CDR3 protein,CDR3 DNA
TRBJ2-6,16,.,TRBV12-3/TRBV12-4,TRBD2,CASSAQRDSGANVLTF,TGTGCCAGCTCAGCCCAGCGGGACTCTGGGGCCAACGTCCTGACTTTC
TRBJ1-3,13,many,TRBV19,.,CASMRDSGNTIYF,TGTGCCAGTATGCGGGACTCTGGAAACACCATATATTTT
TRBJ1-1,15,many,TRBV5-4,.,CASSTYSGVNTEAFF,TGTGCCAGCAGCACCTACTCAGGGGTGAACACTGAAGCTTTCTTT
TRBJ2-5,11,many,TRBV2,.,CASSVVDPQYF,TGTGCCAGCAGTGTGGTAGATCCCCAGTACTTC
TRBJ1-6,15,.,TRBV5-1,.,CASKLTGDRYSPLHF,TGCGCCAGCAAGTTGACAGGAGACAGATACTCACCCCTCCACTTT
TRBJ2-1,12,many,TRBV9,.,CASGPTYNEQFF,TGTGCCAGCGGGCCAACCTACAATGAGCAGTTCTTC
TRBJ2-5,14,many,TRBV20-1,TRBD2,CSARTSGGSETQYF,TGCAGTGCCCGAACTAGCGGGGGGTCGGAGACCCAGTACTTC
TRBJ1-2,14,many,TRBV24-1,.,CATSDLAGENGYTF,TGTGCCACCAGTGATTTGGCAGGGGAGAATGGCTACACCTTC
TRBJ1-2,12,.,TRBV7-9,.,CASSLQGNGYTF,TGTGCCAGCAGCTTACAGGGGAACGGCTACACCTTC
TRBJ1-2,22,once,TRBV25-1,.,CASSEVPFRVAIFLCANYGYTF,TGTGCCAGCAGTGAAGTCCCTTTTAGAGTGGCTATATTCTTATGTGCTAACTATGGCTACACCTTC
TRBJ1-2,16,.,TRBV7-8,TRBD1,CASSRDRGDLGYGYTF,TGTGCCAGCAGCCGCGACAGGGGGGACCTGGGCTATGGCTACACCTTC
TRBJ1-6,17,.,TRBV25-1,.,CASGPGNRDGYNSPLHF,TGTGCCAGCGGTCCGGGGAACAGGGACGGGTATAATTCACCCCTCCACTTT
TRBJ2-7,14,many,TRBV5-1,.,CASSLALPGSEQYF,TGTGCCAGCAGCTTGGCCCTACCAGGATCCGAGCAGTACTTC
TRBJ1-5,12,.,TRBV20-1,.,CSAGRGNQPQHF,TGCAGTGCGGGACGGGGTAATCAGCCCCAGCATTTT
TRBJ2-7,13,many,TRBV30,TRBD2,CAWSGRREGEQYF,TGTGCCTGGAGTGGGCGGAGGGAGGGCGAGCAGTACTTC
TRBJ2-3,13,many,TRBV10-1,.,CASSNSGTDTQYF,TGCGCCAGCAGTAATAGTGGCACAGATACGCAGTATTTT
TRBJ1-2,16,many,TRBV19,.,CASSTTPGGSVGGYTF,TGTGCCAGTAGTACCACACCCGGAGGCTCGGTTGGTGGCTACACCTTC
TRBJ1-1,13,many,TRBV3-1,TRBD1,CASSMGQGTNSFF,TGTGCCAGCAGCATGGGACAGGGGACGAATTCTTTCTTT
TRBJ2-7,13,.,TRBV5-1,.,CASSSTGTYEQYF,TGCGCCAGCAGCTCTACAGGGACCTACGAGCAGTACTTC
TRBJ1-1,14,many,TRBV12-3/TRBV12-4,.,CASRLDSEGTEAFF,TGTGCCAGCAGGCTCGACAGTGAGGGCACTGAAGCTTTCTTT
TRBJ1-6,15,many,TRBV6-1,.,CATRGRDSYNSPLHF,TGTGCCACCAGGGGTCGGGATTCCTATAATTCACCCCTCCACTTT
TRBJ2-5,14,.,TRBV10-3,.,CAIAMWGDQETQYF,TGTGCCATTGCCATGTGGGGGGATCAAGAGACCCAGTACTTC
TRBJ1-1,15,.,TRBV24-1,TRBD1,CATSVQTGRDTEAFF,TGTGCCACCAGTGTCCAGACAGGGCGGGACACTGAAGCTTTCTTT
TRBJ1-6,14,.,TRBV5-1,.,CASSWGRQNSPLHF,TGCGCCAGCAGCTGGGGACGGCAAAATTCACCCCTCCACTTT
TRBJ2-7,15,many,TRBV20-1,.,CSASMIRGRAYEQYF,TGCAGTGCTAGTATGATTCGGGGGCGGGCCTACGAGCAGTACTTC
TRBJ2-3,14,.,TRBV12-3/TRBV12-4,.,CASSFRDETDTQYF,TGTGCCAGCAGTTTCCGGGACGAGACAGATACGCAGTATTTT
TRBJ1-5,12,many,TRBV14,.,CASSQDRGPQHF,TGTGCCAGCAGCCAAGATCGGGGGCCCCAGCATTTT
TRBJ2-7,14,many,TRBV6-1,.,CASSGGWTSYEQYF,TGTGCCAGCAGTGGCGGGTGGACCTCCTACGAGCAGTACTTC
TRBJ1-1,13,.,TRBV7-8,.,CASSRDRDGMAFF,TGTGCCAGCAGCCGAGATAGGGACGGAATGGCTTTCTTT
TRBJ2-5,12,.,TRBV20-1,.,CSAVSDGETQYF,TGCAGTGCTGTGTCTGATGGGGAGACCCAGTACTTC
TRBJ1-1,11,.,TRBV11-2,.,CASSPDSGVVF,TGTGCCAGCAGCCCGGACAGTGGCGTGGTCTTT
TRBJ2-3,14,once,TRBV19,TRBD1,CASSKDRGQDTQYF,TGTGCCAGTAGTAAGGACAGGGGGCAAGATACGCAGTATTTT
TRBJ1-2,14,.,TRBV7-9,.,CASSRMGSGYGYTF,TGTGCCAGCAGCCGTATGGGCTCTGGATATGGCTACACCTTC
TRBJ1-3,13,.,TRBV10-3,.,CATMTHSGNTIYF,TGTGCCACTATGACACACTCTGGAAACACCATATATTTT
TRBJ1-2,14,.,TRBV19,TRBD1,CASSPQGELGGYTF,TGTGCCAGCAGTCCCCAGGGGGAATTAGGGGGCTACACCTTC
TRBJ1-6,14,many,TRBV3-1,.,CASNWGGGDSPLHF,TGTGCCAGCAACTGGGGAGGGGGGGATTCACCCCTCCACTTT
TRBJ1-1,14,many,TRBV30,.,CAWSVQIGNTEAFF,TGTGCCTGGAGTGTACAGATAGGTAACACTGAAGCTTTCTTT
TRBJ2-7,14,.,TRBV20-1,.,CSARDSGTVYEQYF,TGCAGTGCTAGAGATTCGGGTACCGTATACGAGCAGTACTTC
TRBJ2-7,13,.,TRBV6-2/TRBV6-3,TRBD2,CASSLAGGLEQYF,TGTGCCAGCAGCTTAGCGGGGGGTCTCGAGCAGTACTTC
TRBJ1-2,16,few,TRBV28,.,CASTTRSPPGRYGYTF,TGTGCCAGCACCACCCGGTCCCCGCCAGGGAGGTATGGCTACACCTTC
TRBJ1-1,13,many,TRBV20-1,TRBD1,CSADRGGYTEAFF,TGCAGTGCTGACAGGGGAGGGTACACTGAAGCTTTCTTT
TRBJ2-7,14,.,TRBV7-2,.,CASSSRASAYEQYF,TGTGCCAGCAGCTCACGCGCTAGCGCCTACGAGCAGTACTTC
TRBJ2-1,14,many,TRBV10-1,TRBD2,CASSLSGPFNEQFF,TGCGCCAGCAGCCTTAGCGGGCCTTTCAATGAGCAGTTCTTC
TRBJ1-6,16,.,TRBV7-9,TRBD1,CASSQDRDRDNSPLHF,TGTGCCAGCAGCCAAGACCGGGACAGGGACAATTCACCCCTCCACTTT
TRBJ2-7,14,many,TRBV7-3,TRBD1,CASSPTGGLDEQYF,TGTGCCAGCAGCCCGACAGGGGGATTGGACGAGCAGTACTTC
TRBJ2-7,12,many,TRBV7-9,.,CASTLGSYEQYF,TGTGCCAGCACCTTGGGGTCCTACGAGCAGTACTTC
TRBJ2-5,15,few,TRBV7-9,.,CASSLVGGVQETQYF,TGTGCCAGCAGCTTAGTAGGGGGGGTCCAAGAGACCCAGTACTTC
TRBJ1-1,15,.,TRBV18,TRBD1,CASSPGQAKNTEAFF,TGTGCCAGCTCACCGGGACAGGCCAAGAACACTGAAGCTTTCTTT
TRBJ2-7,14,.,TRBV7-9,.,CASSLGVGGEEQYF,TGTGCCAGCAGCTTGGGCGTAGGGGGGGAAGAGCAGTACTTC
TRBJ2-1,15,.,TRBV11-1,TRBD2,CASSLAGGAGNEQFF,TGTGCCAGCAGCTTAGCCGGGGGGGCTGGCAATGAGCAGTTCTTC
TRBJ2-7,15,.,TRBV7-9,TRBD1,CASSLGDRDLDEQYF,TGTGCCAGCAGCTTAGGGGACAGGGATTTAGACGAGCAGTACTTC
TRBJ1-6,14,.,TRBV7-3,.,CASSLSGDGSPLHF,TGTGCCAGCAGTTTAAGCGGGGACGGGTCACCCCTCCACTTT
TRBJ2-3,15,.,TRBV2,.,CASSAGSHSTDTQYF,TGTGCCAGCAGCGCAGGGTCCCATAGCACAGATACACAGTATTTT